This passage covers 23 T cell receptor beta chains from one sample sequenced in a study of shared clonotypes between healthy human individuals (dated by TCRdb to 2018 to 2020). The library was produced with the immunoSEQ multiplex PCR assay. In its TCRdb copy, this immuneACCESS table keeps in-frame sequences only and misses some clones. Where compared with another copy, unresolved V genes explain less than half of these, and the others have no known cause. The sample table contains about 2.1 million clones; only one count was recorded for under 95% of them. The ten largest clones represent approximately 1.7% of the sample. CD8 naive samples were CD45RO-negative cells positively selected for CCR7, giving a CD45RA+CCR7+ population that excluded TemRA cells. The sequenced material came from naive CD8+ T cells from PBMCs. What this sample's cell subset or site label stands for: CD45RA+CCR7+. The receptors were gathered from a man between 18 and 35 years old in good health. Some clones in this sample may be carry-over from other donors' samples.

The rearrangement joins TRBV27 to TRBJ2-1, with D tentatively TRBD2 (7 bases). The CDR3 is made up of 16 amino acids. V was clipped by 0 bases and J by 6 bases, with 15 bases between them. The germline V gene has CDR1 MNHEY and CDR2 SMNVEV (reference sequence). CDR3 amino acids: CASSLSAGEGGNEQFF. CDR3 DNA sequence: TGTGCCAGCAGTTTATCCGCAGGGGAGGGCGGCAATGAGCAGTTCTTC.

The rearrangement joins TRBV14 to TRBJ2-3; D call uncertain. Germline V gives CDR1 SGHDN, CDR2 FVKESK. Trimming removed 0 bases at V and 3 bases at J, with 13 bases between. This CDR3 is 16 amino acids long. This CDR3 is CASSQEPIPHTDTQYF. CDR3 nucleotides: TGTGCCAGCAGCCAAGAACCCATTCCCCATACAGATACGCAGTATTTT.

The chain links TRBV5-1 to TRBJ2-2; 13 nucleotides agree with TRBD2. Trimming removed 4 bases from V and 4 bases from J; junction bases left unmatched: 4. CDR1 and CDR2 (germline): SGHRS, YFSETQ. This CDR3 spans 16 amino acids. In DNA form, the CDR3 reads TGCGCCAGCAGCCCGGGACTAGCGGGATTCACCGGGGAGCTGTTTTTT. This encodes CASSPGLAGFTGELFF.

Note on this clone: Distinct nucleotide sequences in the sample also encode this CDR3. V gene TRBV5-1 combines with J gene TRBJ1-1; D is unclear. The CDR3 is 13 amino acids. V was clipped by 4 bases and J by 2 bases, with 9 bases between them. Germline V gives CDR1 SGHRS, CDR2 YFSETQ. This chain's CDR3 is CASSLGLNTEAFF. The CDR3 DNA follows: TGCGCCAGCAGCCTTGGACTTAACACTGAAGCTTTCTTT. The variable domain in full, completed from reference TRBV5-1 and TRBJ1-1, reads KAGVTQTPRYLIKTRGQQVTLSCSPISGHRSVSWYQQTPGQGLQFLFEYFSETQRNKGNFPGRFSGRQFSNSRSEMNVSTLELGDSALYLCASSLGLNTEAFFGQGTRLTVV.

This clone has only one observation. The genes are TRBV5-5 and TRBJ1-1; D remains ambiguous. This CDR3 is built from 14 residues. Germline values: CDR1 SGHKS, CDR2 YYEKEE (reference sequence). Trimming pared 4 bases from V and 4 bases from J, leaving 14 bases between. The CDR3: CASSRGKGGTEAFF. The CDR3 DNA reads TGTGCCAGCAGCCGGGGTAAGGGAGGCACTGAAGCTTTCTTT.

The count of this clone is one. The rearrangement joins TRBV10-3 to TRBJ2-3; D is ambiguous. Germline assignment: CDR1 ENHRY and CDR2 SYGVKD. CDR3 size: 14 residues. Trimming cost V 2 bases and J 0 bases, with 6 bases left between them. The CDR3 spells CAISEMGSTDTQYF. The CDR3 coding sequence is TGTGCCATCAGTGAGATGGGTAGCACAGATACGCAGTATTTT.

V and J are TRBV9 and TRBJ2-7, with D possibly being TRBD2 (6 bases). Deletions cut 0 bases from V and 6 bases from J, with 13 bases between. CDR1 and CDR2 from the germline V gene are SGDLS and YYNGEE. CDR3 length equals 14 residues. The CDR3 region has the DNA TGTGCCAGCAGCGTAGGGGCCACTAGCCTCGAGCAGTACTTC. Protein sequence: CASSVGATSLEQYF.

This rearrangement joins TRBV28 to TRBJ1-6, with D hard to call. Deletions cut 3 bases from V and 9 bases from J, with 6 bases between. Germline CDR1 reads MDHEN; CDR2 reads SYDVKM. The CDR3 extends over 12 amino acids. This CDR3 is CASSLDISPLHF. CDR3 DNA sequence: TGTGCCAGCAGTTTGGATATTTCACCCCTCCACTTT.

The V and J genes are TRBV9 and TRBJ2-1, with 8 positions matching TRBD1. The CDR3 length is 16 residues. Germline V CDR1 and CDR2: SGDLS, YYNGEE. Losses at the gene ends were 3 bases for V and 0 bases for J; bases not matched to a gene: 5. For the CDR3, the DNA is TGTGCCAGCAGCGCCTCGACAGGGGCCTCCTACAATGAGCAGTTCTTC. This translates into CASSASTGASYNEQFF.

The genes are TRBV27 and TRBJ1-1, with TRBD1 as a possible D gene (6 bases). Germline V CDR1 and CDR2: MNHEY, SMNVEV (reference sequence). The CDR3 sequence is 14 residues long. Trimming took off 3 bases at V and 3 bases at J, with 11 bases between the two ends. CDR3 DNA sequence: TGTGCCAGCAGTTTGATGGGGGCCGACACTGAAGCTTTCTTT. Translated: CASSLMGADTEAFF.

The count of this clone is one. V is TRBV5-4 and J is TRBJ2-7; a weak D match, TRBD1 (6 bases). From germline, CDR1 is SGHNT and CDR2 YYREEE (reference sequence). The CDR3 totals 15 residues. The germline V and J ends were trimmed by 4 bases and 3 bases, with 17 bases remaining between them. This CDR3 reads CASSTSRDTYYEQYF. The CDR3 DNA is TGTGCCAGCAGCACTTCTCGGGACACCTACTACGAGCAGTACTTC. Variable domain in full (rest from reference TRBV5-4 and TRBJ2-7): ETGVTQSPTHLIKTRGQQVTLRCSSQSGHNTVSWYQQALGQGPQFIFQYYREEENGRGNFPPRFSGLQFPNYSSELNVNALELDDSALYLCASSTSRDTYYEQYFGPGTRLTVT.

The genes are TRBV11-2 and TRBJ2-7; 9 nucleotides align to TRBD2. CDR3 length: 14 residues. Per the germline V gene, CDR1 is SGHAT and CDR2 is FQNNGV. The V and J ends lost 3 bases and 1 base, in that order; junction bases with no gene match: 1. The CDR3 coding sequence is TGTGCCAGCAGCTTCAGCGGGAGGTCCTACGAGCAGTACTTC. It is translated as CASSFSGRSYEQYF.

The CDR3 here is CASSSGARPGANVLTF. The CDR3, as DNA: TGTGCCAGCAGTTCTGGGGCGCGGCCTGGGGCCAACGTCCTGACTTTC. This sequence joins TRBV27 and TRBJ2-6, with D possibly TRBD1 on 5 matching bases. Deletions cut 4 bases from V and 2 bases from J, with 12 bases between. The CDR3 sequence is 16 residues long. Germline V CDR1 and CDR2: MNHEY, SMNVEV (reference sequence). The entire variable domain, with the rest obtained from reference TRBV27 and TRBJ2-6, is as follows: EAQVTQNPRYLITVTGKKLTVTCSQNMNHEYMSWYRQDPGLGLRQIYYSMNVEVTDKGDVPEGYKVSRKEKRNFPLILESPSPNQTSLYFCASSSGARPGANVLTFGAGSRLTVL.

CDR3: CASSEEGTSSYEQYF. The CDR3 bases are TGTGCCAGCAGTGAAGAAGGGACGAGCTCCTACGAGCAGTACTTC. This chain links TRBV6-1 with TRBJ2-7; D possibly matches TRBD1 or TRBD2 (5 bases each). Germline CDR1 is MNHNS and CDR2 is SASEGT. The CDR3 consists of 15 residues. V was clipped by 1 base and J by 0 bases, with 10 bases between them.

The DNA of the CDR3 is TGTGCCAGCAGCTCCATATTGGGGTTTACTGAAGCTTTCTTT. Its protein product is CASSSILGFTEAFF. V usage is TRBV7-9 and J usage is TRBJ1-1; D is unresolved. The V end was cut by 4 bases, the J end by 5 bases, with 14 bases between. Germline values: CDR1 SEHNR, CDR2 FQNEAQ (reference sequence). CDR3 length: 14 amino acids.

The chain uses TRBV18 and TRBJ2-1; the match to TRBD2 covers 12 bases. The V gene's germline CDR1 is KGHSH and CDR2 LQKENI. V dropped 2 bases and J dropped 6; count of bases not matched to a gene: 8. The CDR3 has 17 residues. The chain's CDR3 is CASSPRRLAGVRNEQFF. CDR3 coding DNA: TGTGCCAGCTCACCAAGGCGACTAGCGGGAGTTCGCAATGAGCAGTTCTTC.

V gene TRBV27 combines with J gene TRBJ2-3; D possibly corresponds to TRBD1 (6 bases). The CDR3 runs to 15 residues. The germline gives CDR1 MNHEY, CDR2 SMNVEV (reference sequence). The V end lost 5 bases, the J end lost 1 base, and 13 bases lay between the germline ends. The CDR3 sequence is CASSPRDIGTDTQYF. The DNA of the CDR3 is TGTGCCAGCAGTCCTCGGGACATAGGCACAGATACGCAGTATTTT.

The genes are TRBV7-9 and TRBJ2-7; 9 bases agree with TRBD1. The CDR3 consists of 15 residues. V gave up 4 bases and J gave up 3 bases; unmatched junction bases: 7. Germline V lookup: CDR1 SEHNR, CDR2 FQNEAQ (reference sequence). CDR3 nucleotide sequence: TGTGCCAGCAGCTCGATCAGACAGGGGGGCTACGAGCAGTACTTC. This sequence encodes CASSSIRQGGYEQYF. Full variable domain (rest looked up from reference TRBV7-9 and TRBJ2-7): DTGVSQNPRHKITKRGQNVTFRCDPISEHNRLYWYRQTLGQGPEFLTYFQNEAQLEKSRLLSDRFSAERPKGSFSTLEIQRTEQGDSAMYLCASSSIRQGGYEQYFGPGTRLTVT.

The V and J genes are TRBV28 and TRBJ1-5; weak D call: TRBD1 (5 bases). The CDR3 is 16 amino acids. Germline CDR1 reads MDHEN; CDR2 reads SYDVKM. V was shortened by 7 bases and J by 4 bases, with 20 bases between the two germline ends. CDR3 DNA: TGTGCCAGCAACTTACTCTCTGACAGCAAAAATCAGCCCCAGCATTTT. Protein sequence: CASNLLSDSKNQPQHF.

V is TRBV10-3 and J is TRBJ2-1; D possibly matches TRBD1 or TRBD2 (5 bases each). The V gene lost 6 bases and the J gene lost 8 bases, with 14 bases spanning the gap. There are 13 residues in the CDR3. Germline values: CDR1 ENHRY, CDR2 SYGVKD. DNA for the CDR3: TGTGCCATCAGGGATGGGACGGTAGATGAGCAGTTCTTC. This encodes CAIRDGTVDEQFF.

The count of this clone is one. The rearrangement links TRBV9 to TRBJ2-1; no clear D gene. V dropped 0 bases and J dropped 4 bases, with 14 bases sitting between them. The CDR3 totals 16 residues. Germline V gives CDR1 SGDLS, CDR2 YYNGEE. The CDR3 region is CASSVGSLGGYNEQFF. CDR3 DNA: TGTGCCAGCAGCGTAGGATCCCTTGGTGGGTACAATGAGCAGTTCTTC. The entire variable domain, with the rest obtained from reference TRBV9 and TRBJ2-1, is as follows: DSGVTQTPKHLITATGQRVTLRCSPRSGDLSVYWYQQSLDQGLQFLIQYYNGEERAKGNILERFSAQQFPDLHSELNLSSLELGDSALYFCASSVGSLGGYNEQFFGPGTRLTVL.

The V gene is TRBV7-9, the J gene TRBJ2-1; D might be TRBD2 (5 bases). This CDR3 is built from 15 residues. The V gene lost 9 bases and the J gene lost 0 bases, with 15 bases spanning the gap. CDR1 and CDR2 (germline): SEHNR, FQNEAQ (reference sequence). CDR3 in amino acids: CASGGQRYSYNEQFF. The CDR3 coding sequence is TGTGCCAGTGGCGGTCAGCGGTACTCCTACAATGAGCAGTTCTTC. Using reference TRBV7-9 and TRBJ2-1 for the parts outside the CDR3, the full variable domain is DTGVSQNPRHKITKRGQNVTFRCDPISEHNRLYWYRQTLGQGPEFLTYFQNEAQLEKSRLLSDRFSAERPKGSFSTLEIQRTEQGDSAMYLCASGGQRYSYNEQFFGPGTRLTVL.

The V gene is TRBV28, the J gene TRBJ1-3; D remains ambiguous. V lost 6 bases to trimming and J lost 4 bases, with 4 bases between them. CDR1 is MDHEN and CDR2 is SYDVKM in the germline V gene. The CDR3 contains 11 residues. In DNA, the CDR3 is TGTGCCAGCAGGAGAGGAAACACCATATATTTT. Encoded protein: CASRRGNTIYF. The entire variable domain, with the rest obtained from reference TRBV28 and TRBJ1-3, is as follows: DVKVTQSSRYLVKRTGEKVFLECVQDMDHENMFWYRQDPGLGLRLIYFSYDVKMKEKGDIPEGYSVSREKKERFSLILESASTNQTSMYLCASRRGNTIYFGEGSWLTVV.